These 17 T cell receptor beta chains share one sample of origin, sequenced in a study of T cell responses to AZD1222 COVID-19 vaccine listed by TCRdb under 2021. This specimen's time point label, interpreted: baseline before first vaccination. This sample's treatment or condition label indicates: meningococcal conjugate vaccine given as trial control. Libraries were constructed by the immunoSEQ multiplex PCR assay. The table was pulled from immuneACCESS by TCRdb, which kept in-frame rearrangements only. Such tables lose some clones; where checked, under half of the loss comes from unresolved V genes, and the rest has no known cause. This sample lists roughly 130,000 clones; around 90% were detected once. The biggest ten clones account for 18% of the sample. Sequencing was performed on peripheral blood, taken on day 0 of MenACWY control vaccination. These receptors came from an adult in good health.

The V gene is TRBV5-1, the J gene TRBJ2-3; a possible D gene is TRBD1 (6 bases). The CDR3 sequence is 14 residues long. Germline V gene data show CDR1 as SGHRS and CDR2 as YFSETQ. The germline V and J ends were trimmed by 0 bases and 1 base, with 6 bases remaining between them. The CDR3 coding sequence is TGCGCCAGCAGCTTGGCAGGGGGCACAGATACGCAGTATTTT. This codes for CASSLAGGTDTQYF.

For the CDR3, the DNA is TGTGCCAGCAGTCCTCCCCAGGGATGGCCTGGGACAGATACGCAGTATTTT. Encoded protein: CASSPPQGWPGTDTQYF. V gene TRBV28 combines with J gene TRBJ2-3; tentatively, D is TRBD1 (5 bases). CDR1 and CDR2 from the germline V gene are MDHEN and SYDVKM. This CDR3 comprises 17 residues. Trimming stripped 5 bases from V and 3 bases from J, with 21 bases between.

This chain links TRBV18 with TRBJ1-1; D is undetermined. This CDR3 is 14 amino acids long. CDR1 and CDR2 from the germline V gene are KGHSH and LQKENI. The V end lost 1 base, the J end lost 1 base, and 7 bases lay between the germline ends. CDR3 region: CASSPRRTNTEAFF. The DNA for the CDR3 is TGTGCCAGCTCACCACGCCGAACGAACACTGAAGCTTTCTTT.

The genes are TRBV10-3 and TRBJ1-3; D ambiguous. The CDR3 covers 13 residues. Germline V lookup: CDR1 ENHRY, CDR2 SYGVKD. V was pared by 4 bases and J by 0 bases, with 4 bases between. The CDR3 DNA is TGTGCCATCAGTGCGTACTCTGGAAACACCATATATTTT. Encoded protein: CAISAYSGNTIYF.

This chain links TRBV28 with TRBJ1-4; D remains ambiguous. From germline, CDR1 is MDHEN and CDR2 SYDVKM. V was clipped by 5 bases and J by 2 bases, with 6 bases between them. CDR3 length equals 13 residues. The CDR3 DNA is TGTGCCAGCAGTCGGGTCACTAATGAAAAACTGTTTTTT. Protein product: CASSRVTNEKLFF.

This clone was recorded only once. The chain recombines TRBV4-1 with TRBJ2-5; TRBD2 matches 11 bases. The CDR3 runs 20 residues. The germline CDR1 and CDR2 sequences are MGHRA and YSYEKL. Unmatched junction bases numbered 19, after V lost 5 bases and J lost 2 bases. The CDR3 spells CASSVFRLAGGLSKQETQYF. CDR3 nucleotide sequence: TGCGCCAGCAGCGTCTTCAGGCTAGCGGGAGGTTTATCGAAACAAGAGACCCAGTACTTC.

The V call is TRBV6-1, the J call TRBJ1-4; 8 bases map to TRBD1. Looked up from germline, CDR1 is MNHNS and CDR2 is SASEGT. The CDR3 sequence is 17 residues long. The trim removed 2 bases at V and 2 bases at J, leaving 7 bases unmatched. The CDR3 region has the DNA TGTGCCAGCAGTGAATCCAGGGGGCGCCGGACTAATGAAAAACTGTTTTTT. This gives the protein CASSESRGRRTNEKLFF.

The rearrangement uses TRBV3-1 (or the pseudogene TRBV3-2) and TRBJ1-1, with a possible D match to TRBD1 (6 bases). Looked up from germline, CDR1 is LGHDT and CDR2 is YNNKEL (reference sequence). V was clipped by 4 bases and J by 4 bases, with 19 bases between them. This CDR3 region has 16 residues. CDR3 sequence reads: CASSPRWARGGTEAFF. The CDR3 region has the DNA TGTGCCAGCAGCCCACGGTGGGCCAGGGGTGGCACTGAAGCTTTCTTT.

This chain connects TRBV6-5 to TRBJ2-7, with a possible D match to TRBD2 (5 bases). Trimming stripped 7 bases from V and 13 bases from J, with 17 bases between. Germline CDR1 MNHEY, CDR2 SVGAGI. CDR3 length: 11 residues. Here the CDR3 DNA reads TGTGCCAGCAATCGCGGGCCCCTCCTTTACTTC. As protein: CASNRGPLLYF.

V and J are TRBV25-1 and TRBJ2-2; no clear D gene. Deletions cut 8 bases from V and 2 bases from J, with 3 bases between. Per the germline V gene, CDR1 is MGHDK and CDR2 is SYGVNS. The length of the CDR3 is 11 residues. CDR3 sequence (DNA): TGTGCCAGCCGAAACACCGGGGAGCTGTTTTTT. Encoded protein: CASRNTGELFF.

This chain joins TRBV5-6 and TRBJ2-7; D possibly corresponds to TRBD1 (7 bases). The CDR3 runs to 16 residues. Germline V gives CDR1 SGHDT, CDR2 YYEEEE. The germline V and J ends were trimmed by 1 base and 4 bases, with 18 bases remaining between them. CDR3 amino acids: CASSLYWQGGRYEQYF. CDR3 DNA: TGTGCCAGCAGCTTGTATTGGCAGGGGGGTAGGTACGAGCAGTACTTC.

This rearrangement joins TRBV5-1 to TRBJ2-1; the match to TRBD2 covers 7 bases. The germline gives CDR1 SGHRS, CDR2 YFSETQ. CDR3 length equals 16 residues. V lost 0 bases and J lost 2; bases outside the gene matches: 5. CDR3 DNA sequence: TGCGCCAGCAGCTTGGAAGCGCGGGAGCCCTACAATGAGCAGTTCTTC. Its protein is CASSLEAREPYNEQFF.

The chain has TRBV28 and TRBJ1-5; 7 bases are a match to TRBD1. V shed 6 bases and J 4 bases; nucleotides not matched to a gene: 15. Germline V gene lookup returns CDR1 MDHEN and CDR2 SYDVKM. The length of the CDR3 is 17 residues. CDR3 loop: CASSHEAYGTDNQPQHF. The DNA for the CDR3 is TGTGCCAGCAGCCACGAAGCCTACGGGACAGATAATCAGCCCCAGCATTTT.

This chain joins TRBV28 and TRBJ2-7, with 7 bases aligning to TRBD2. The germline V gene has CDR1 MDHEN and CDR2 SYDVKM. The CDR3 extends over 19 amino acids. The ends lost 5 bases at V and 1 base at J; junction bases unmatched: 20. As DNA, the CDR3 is TGTGCCAGCAGTATCCGACTAGCTCTCTCTAAAGGGAGGTCCTACGAGCAGTACTTC. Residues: CASSIRLALSKGRSYEQYF.

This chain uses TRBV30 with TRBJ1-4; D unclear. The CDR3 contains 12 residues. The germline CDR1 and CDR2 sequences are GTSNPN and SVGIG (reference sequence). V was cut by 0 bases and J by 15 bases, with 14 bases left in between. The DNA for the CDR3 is TGTGCCTGGAGTGTACTTAAGGAGACCTTGTTTTTT. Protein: CAWSVLKETLFF.

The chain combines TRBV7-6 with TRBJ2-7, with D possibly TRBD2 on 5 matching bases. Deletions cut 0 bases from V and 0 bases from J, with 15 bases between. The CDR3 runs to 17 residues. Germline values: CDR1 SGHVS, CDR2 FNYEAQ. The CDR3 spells CASSLAAGLTSSYEQYF. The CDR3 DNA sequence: TGTGCCAGCAGCTTAGCAGCTGGACTGACGAGCTCCTACGAGCAGTACTTC.

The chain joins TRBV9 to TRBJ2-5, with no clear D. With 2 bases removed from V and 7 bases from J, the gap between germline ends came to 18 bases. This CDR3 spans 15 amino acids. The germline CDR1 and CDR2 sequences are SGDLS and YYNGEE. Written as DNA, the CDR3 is TGTGCCAGCAGCGTCGGTGAACTACCTTGGGGGACCCAGTACTTC. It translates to CASSVGELPWGTQYF.